Listed here are 23 T cell receptor beta chains from one sample, sequenced in a study of T-cell memory formation after mild COVID-19. Each CDR3 protein is one row after TCRdb ran MiXCR on the 5' RACE reads. The sample includes approximately 150,000 distinct CDR3 sequences, roughly 15% of them seen just once. Sequencing was done on a sample of PBMCs or a T cell subset sorted from them (not recorded which). The receptor source for this set is an adult woman who had mild COVID-19 (a few samples of this study predate the infection). Cell type and time point are not known.

This sequence joins TRBV24-1 and TRBJ2-1; 12 bases fit TRBD2. The V and J ends lost 3 bases and 9 bases, in that order; junction bases with no gene match: 8. The CDR3 length is 16 residues. The germline V gene encodes CDR1 KGHDR and CDR2 SFDVKD. Here the CDR3 reads CATSDPGLAGDAEQFF. As DNA, the CDR3 is TGTGCCACCAGTGATCCGGGACTAGCGGGTGACGCTGAGCAGTTCTTC.

This clonotype has more than one count but fewer than ten. V gene TRBV20-1 combines with J gene TRBJ1-1; weak D call: TRBD1 (6 bases). The CDR3 is 12 residues long. Germline V lookup: CDR1 DFQATT, CDR2 SNEGSKA (reference sequence). Trimming removed 5 bases from V and 3 bases from J, with 10 bases in between. In nucleotides, the CDR3 is TGCAGTGCTCACCAGGGGTACACTGAAGCTTTCTTT. Protein product: CSAHQGYTEAFF.

This clonotype occurred a few times. V usage is TRBV9 and J usage is TRBJ2-5; 13 bases map to TRBD2. CDR3 length: 17 amino acids. With 4 bases clipped from V and 1 base from J, the junction kept 7 bases outside the gene matches. Germline loops: CDR1 SGDLS, CDR2 YYNGEE. Written as DNA, the CDR3 is TGTGCCAGCAGCTCCGGGACTAGCGGGGCATCCCAAGAGACCCAGTACTTC. Protein product: CASSSGTSGASQETQYF. Supplemented by reference TRBV9 and TRBJ2-5, the full variable domain reads DSGVTQTPKHLITATGQRVTLRCSPRSGDLSVYWYQQSLDQGLQFLIQYYNGEERAKGNILERFSAQQFPDLHSELNLSSLELGDSALYFCASSSGTSGASQETQYFGPGTRLLVL.

A few counts support this clonotype. The J gene is TRBJ2-1, the V gene TRBV30, with TRBD1 as a possible D gene (6 bases). The V end lost 6 bases, the J end lost 0 bases, and 12 bases lay between the germline ends. CDR1 is GTSNPN and CDR2 is SVGIG in the germline V gene (reference sequence). The length of the CDR3 is 14 residues. CDR3 protein: CACPRGFSYNEQFF. The CDR3 bases are TGTGCCTGCCCCAGGGGTTTCTCCTACAATGAGCAGTTCTTC.

V and J are TRBV9 and TRBJ2-7; D unresolved. Germline CDR1 and CDR2: SGDLS and YYNGEE. Trimming removed 3 bases at V and 0 bases at J, with 7 bases between. There are 13 residues in the CDR3. The CDR3 DNA is TGTGCCAGCAGCGCGGCCCTCTCCTACGAGCAGTACTTC. Translated, it gives CASSAALSYEQYF.

The chain uses TRBV12-3 or TRBV12-4 and TRBJ1-1; 8 nucleotides line up with TRBD1. Germline trimming cut 0 bases from V and 4 bases from J; bases unmatched to any gene: 7. The CDR3 is 16 residues long. The CDR3: CASSLAGRGPGTEAFF. The DNA of the CDR3 is TGTGCCAGCAGTTTAGCGGGCAGGGGGCCCGGCACTGAAGCTTTCTTT.

This clonotype has just a few counts. The chain links TRBV12-3 or TRBV12-4 to TRBJ2-1; TRBD1 is a possible D gene (5 bases). CDR3 length: 14 amino acids. V gave up 2 bases and J gave up 5 bases, with 10 bases separating them. DNA of the CDR3: TGTGCCAGCAGTTTACCAGGACACCACAATGAGCAGTTCTTC. Protein sequence: CASSLPGHHNEQFF.

This chain links TRBV10-3 with TRBJ2-7; TRBD1 matches at 7 bases. This CDR3 has 13 residues. CDR1 is ENHRY, CDR2 SYGVKD, per germline. V dropped 6 bases and J dropped 3; count of bases not matched to a gene: 5. CDR3 amino acids: CAIRAQGDYEQYF. The CDR3 nucleotides are TGTGCCATCAGAGCGCAGGGGGACTACGAGCAGTACTTC.

The chain has TRBV29-1 and TRBJ1-4; D possibly corresponds to TRBD1 (5 bases). CDR1 and CDR2 (germline): SQVTM, ANQGSEA. V was clipped by 6 bases and J by 0 bases, with 11 bases between them. The CDR3 contains 14 residues. The CDR3 coding sequence is TGCAGCGTGGCCCTGGGGGCAACTAATGAAAAACTGTTTTTT. Translation gives CSVALGATNEKLFF.

This clonotype was observed once. The chain employs TRBV10-3 and TRBJ1-1, with D tentatively TRBD1 (5 bases). CDR1 ENHRY and CDR2 SYGVKD come from the germline V gene. This CDR3 is 13 amino acids long. The V and J ends lost 7 bases and 3 bases respectively, with 12 bases between them. CDR3 sequence: CAITIRGDTEAFF. DNA for the CDR3: TGTGCCATCACTATCCGGGGGGACACTGAAGCTTTCTTT.

This sequence joins TRBV12-3 or TRBV12-4 and TRBJ2-1, with unresolved D. Trimming shortened V by 2 bases and J by 1 base, and 9 bases separated the two germline ends. The CDR3 is 15 amino acids. CDR3 DNA sequence: TGTGCCAGCAGTTTAATCCTTCTTTCCTACAATGAGCAGTTCTTC. Translated, it gives CASSLILLSYNEQFF.

The CDR3 reads CAISPIAGRAGTTYEQYF. In DNA form, the CDR3 reads TGTGCCATCAGCCCCATCGCTGGTAGGGCAGGAACTACCTACGAGCAGTACTTC. The chain uses TRBV10-3 and TRBJ2-7; D gene uncertain. Germline V gene data show CDR1 as ENHRY and CDR2 as SYGVKD. There are 18 residues in the CDR3. V was cut by 6 bases and J by 2 bases, with 26 bases left in between.

V gene TRBV20-1 combines with J gene TRBJ2-7; 9 positions agree with TRBD2. Germline lookup yields CDR1 DFQATT and CDR2 SNEGSKA (reference sequence). The CDR3 is made up of 12 amino acids. V lost 3 bases to trimming and J lost 7 bases; unmatched junction nucleotides: 4. This CDR3 reads CSARLAGYEQYF. The CDR3 region has the DNA TGCAGTGCTAGGCTAGCGGGATATGAGCAGTACTTC.

There are a few counts of this clonotype. V usage is TRBV5-4 and J usage is TRBJ2-3, with a weak D call TRBD2 (6 bases). Germline V gives CDR1 SGHNT, CDR2 YYREEE (reference sequence). The CDR3 has 15 residues. The germline V and J ends were trimmed by 1 base and 3 bases, with 12 bases remaining between them. Here the CDR3 reads CASSLTAGSTDTQYF. The DNA for the CDR3 is TGTGCCAGCAGCTTGACCGCGGGATCAACAGATACGCAGTATTTT. The full variable domain, completed using reference TRBV5-4 and TRBJ2-3, is ETGVTQSPTHLIKTRGQQVTLRCSSQSGHNTVSWYQQALGQGPQFIFQYYREEENGRGNFPPRFSGLQFPNYSSELNVNALELDDSALYLCASSLTAGSTDTQYFGPGTRLTVL.

This clonotype has only a few counts. The V and J genes are TRBV5-1 and TRBJ2-5; 10 bases are shared with TRBD1. After removal of 4 bases from V and 3 bases from J, the junction contained 3 bases not matched to a gene. The length of the CDR3 is 14 residues. Per germline, CDR1 SGHRS and CDR2 YFSETQ. For the CDR3, the DNA is TGCGCCAGCAGCCAGACAGGGGGCGAAGAGACCCAGTACTTC. This encodes CASSQTGGEETQYF.

CDR3 nucleotide sequence: TGTGCCAGCAGCTTAGACGGAAATTACGAGCAGTACTTC. Protein: CASSLDGNYEQYF. The chain has TRBV7-9 and TRBJ2-7; D remains unclear. CDR1 and CDR2 (germline): SEHNR, FQNEAQ (reference sequence). The CDR3 spans 13 residues. The V and J ends lost 1 base and 4 bases respectively, with 8 bases between them.

The chain recombines TRBV12-3 or TRBV12-4 with TRBJ2-7, with TRBD1 as a possible D gene (6 bases). V lost 5 bases to trimming and J lost 4 bases, with 12 bases between them. The CDR3 totals 13 residues. The DNA for the CDR3 is TGTGCCAGCAGTCAAACACAGGGATACGAGCAGTACTTC. Protein sequence: CASSQTQGYEQYF.

V is TRBV30 and J is TRBJ1-5; D may be TRBD1 (5 bases). The CDR3 runs to 15 residues. Germline CDR1 GTSNPN, CDR2 SVGIG (reference sequence). V was cut by 3 bases and J by 10 bases, with 22 bases left in between. The CDR3 DNA is TGTGCCTGGAGCCAGGTATCAGGCCTCGGGGGACCCCAGCATTTT. Protein sequence: CAWSQVSGLGGPQHF.

This clonotype was detected only a few times. The V gene is TRBV11-2, the J gene TRBJ2-5; 9 bases map to TRBD1. Germline V gene lookup returns CDR1 SGHAT and CDR2 FQNNGV. This CDR3 has 14 residues. V was pared by 3 bases and J by 4 bases, with 3 bases of the junction left unmatched. CDR3 coding DNA: TGTGCCAGCAGCTTTACAGGGGGCACAGAGACCCAGTACTTC. Its protein is CASSFTGGTETQYF. The full variable domain, rest sourced from reference TRBV11-2 and TRBJ2-5, is EAGVAQSPRYKIIEKRQSVAFWCNPISGHATLYWYQQILGQGPKLLIQFQNNGVVDDSQLPKDRFSAERLKGVDSTLKIQPAKLEDSAVYLCASSFTGGTETQYFGPGTRLLVL.

This clonotype was seen only a few times. The chain recombines TRBV7-8 with TRBJ2-3, with D hard to call. V gave up 1 base and J gave up 2 bases, with 13 bases separating them. CDR3 size: 16 residues. Germline V gene lookup returns CDR1 SGHVS and CDR2 FQNEAQ. CDR3 region: CASSLGKGIPTDTQYF. CDR3 sequence (DNA): TGTGCCAGCAGCTTAGGGAAGGGTATCCCCACAGATACGCAGTATTTT. Based on the CDR3 plus reference TRBV7-8 and TRBJ2-3, the full variable domain is GAGVSQSPRYKVAKRGQDVALRCDPISGHVSLFWYQQALGQGPEFLTYFQNEAQLDKSGLPSDRFFAERPEGSVSTLKIQRTQQEDSAVYLCASSLGKGIPTDTQYFGPGTRLTVL.

The V gene is TRBV10-3, the J gene TRBJ2-5, with 9 bases identical to TRBD2. Germline V CDR1 and CDR2: ENHRY, SYGVKD. Losses at the gene ends were 2 bases for V and 5 bases for J; bases not matched to a gene: 0. CDR3 size: 13 residues. DNA for the CDR3: TGTGCCATCAGTGAGGGACTAGCGGAGACCCAGTACTTC. Protein sequence: CAISEGLAETQYF.

Many counts were recorded for this clonotype. The chain combines TRBV6-5 with TRBJ2-1; 7 positions match TRBD2. With V trimmed by 7 bases and J by 6 bases, 9 bases remained unmatched. The germline V gene has CDR1 MNHEY and CDR2 SVGAGI. The CDR3 loop spans 14 amino acids. The CDR3 spells CASTTLAERNEQFF. In DNA form, the CDR3 reads TGTGCCAGCACCACCCTAGCGGAGCGCAATGAGCAGTTCTTC.

The chain uses TRBV29-1 and TRBJ1-2, with a tentative D call TRBD1 (6 bases). Germline V lookup: CDR1 SQVTM, CDR2 ANQGSEA. This CDR3 contains 12 residues. V was pared by 4 bases and J by 8 bases, with 14 bases between. The CDR3 DNA reads as TGCAGCGTTGCCGGACAGCTCTACGGCTACACCTTC. It encodes CSVAGQLYGYTF.